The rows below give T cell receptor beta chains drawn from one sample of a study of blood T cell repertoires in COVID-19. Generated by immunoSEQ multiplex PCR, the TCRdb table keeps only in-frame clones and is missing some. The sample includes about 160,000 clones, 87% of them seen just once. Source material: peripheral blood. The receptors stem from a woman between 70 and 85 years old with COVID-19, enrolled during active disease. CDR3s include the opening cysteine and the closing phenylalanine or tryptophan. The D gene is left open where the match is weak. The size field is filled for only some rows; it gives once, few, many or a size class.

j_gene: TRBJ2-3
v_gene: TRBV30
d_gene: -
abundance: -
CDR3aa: CAWSEGGPADTQYF
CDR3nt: TGTGCCTGGAGTGAGGGGGGGCCCGCAGATACGCAGTATTTT

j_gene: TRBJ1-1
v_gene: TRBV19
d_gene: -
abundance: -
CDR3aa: CASTPPQDTEAFF
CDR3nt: TGTGCCAGTACCCCGCCACAAGACACTGAAGCTTTCTTT

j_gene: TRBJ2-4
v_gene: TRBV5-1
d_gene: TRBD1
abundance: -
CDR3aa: CASSIAGQGAKNIQYF
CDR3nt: TGCGCCAGCAGCATTGCGGGACAGGGGGCCAAAAACATTCAGTACTTC

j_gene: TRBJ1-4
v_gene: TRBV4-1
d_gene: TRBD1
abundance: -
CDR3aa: CASSLTGGFNEKLFF
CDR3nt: TGCGCCAGCAGCCTAACAGGGGGCTTTAATGAAAAACTGTTTTTT

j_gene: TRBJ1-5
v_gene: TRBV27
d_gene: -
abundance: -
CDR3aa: CASSLQGLGNQPQHF
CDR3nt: TGTGCCAGCAGCCTCCAGGGTTTAGGCAATCAGCCCCAGCATTTT

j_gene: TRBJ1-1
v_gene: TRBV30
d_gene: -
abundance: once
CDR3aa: CAWSPLGAVNTEAFF
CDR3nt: TGTGCCTGGAGCCCTTTGGGGGCGGTGAACACTGAAGCTTTCTTT

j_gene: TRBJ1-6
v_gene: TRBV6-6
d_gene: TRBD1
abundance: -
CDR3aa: CASSFRTGRDSPLHF
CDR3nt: TGTGCCAGCAGTTTCAGGACAGGGCGGGATTCACCCCTCCACTTT

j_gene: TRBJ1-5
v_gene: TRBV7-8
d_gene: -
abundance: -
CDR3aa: CASTLSSQGHNQPQHF
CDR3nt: TGTGCCAGCACCCTATCGAGTCAGGGACACAATCAGCCCCAGCATTTT

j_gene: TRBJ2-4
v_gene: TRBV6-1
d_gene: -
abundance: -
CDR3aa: CASSELARQAKNIQYF
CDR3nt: TGTGCCAGCAGTGAACTGGCTAGACAGGCCAAAAACATTCAGTACTTC

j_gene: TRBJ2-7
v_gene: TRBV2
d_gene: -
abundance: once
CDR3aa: CASNPGGAQNEQYF
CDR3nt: TGTGCCAGCAACCCAGGCGGGGCGCAGAACGAGCAGTACTTC

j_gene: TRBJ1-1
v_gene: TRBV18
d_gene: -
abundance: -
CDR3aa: CASSLEGEGEAFF
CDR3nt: TGTGCCAGCTCCCTAGAAGGGGAGGGTGAAGCTTTCTTT

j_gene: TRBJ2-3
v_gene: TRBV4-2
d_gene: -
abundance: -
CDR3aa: CASSQVQRSTDTQYF
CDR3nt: TGTGCCAGCAGCCAAGTCCAGCGGAGCACAGATACGCAGTATTTT

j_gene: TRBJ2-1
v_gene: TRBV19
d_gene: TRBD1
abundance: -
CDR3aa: CASWDRVNYNEQFF
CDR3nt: TGTGCCAGCTGGGACAGGGTCAACTACAATGAGCAGTTCTTC

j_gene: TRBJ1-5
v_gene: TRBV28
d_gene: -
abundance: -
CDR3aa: CASSYYDQPQHF
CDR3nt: TGTGCCAGCAGTTACTACGATCAGCCCCAGCATTTT

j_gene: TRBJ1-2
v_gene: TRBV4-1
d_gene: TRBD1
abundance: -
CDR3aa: CASSQEIVGTGADYGYTF
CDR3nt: TGCGCCAGCAGCCAAGAGATCGTCGGGACAGGGGCAGACTATGGCTACACCTTC

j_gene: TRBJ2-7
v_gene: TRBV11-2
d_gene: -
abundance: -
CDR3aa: CASSLDPSSYEQYF
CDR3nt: TGTGCCAGCAGCTTAGATCCTAGCTCCTACGAGCAGTACTTC

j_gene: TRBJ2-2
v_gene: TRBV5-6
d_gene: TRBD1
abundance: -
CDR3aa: CASSPDPGQGATGELFF
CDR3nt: TGTGCCAGCAGCCCCGACCCGGGACAGGGGGCAACCGGGGAGCTGTTTTTT

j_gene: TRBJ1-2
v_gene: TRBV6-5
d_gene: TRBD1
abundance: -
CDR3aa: CASTLGDRGYGYTF
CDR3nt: TGTGCCAGCACATTGGGGGACAGGGGATATGGCTACACCTTC

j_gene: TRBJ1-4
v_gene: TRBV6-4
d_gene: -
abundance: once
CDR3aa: CASSDSFPGTLNEKLFF
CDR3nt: TGTGCCAGCAGTGACTCATTTCCAGGTACCCTTAATGAAAAACTGTTTTTT

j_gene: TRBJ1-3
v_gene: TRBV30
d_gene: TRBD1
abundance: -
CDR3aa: CARTVLYRGKNSGNTIYF
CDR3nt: TGTGCCCGGACAGTCTTGTACAGGGGAAAGAACTCTGGAAACACCATATATTTT

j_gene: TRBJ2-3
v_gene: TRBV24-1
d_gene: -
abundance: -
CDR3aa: CATSDFRGALPDTQYF
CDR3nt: TGTGCCACCAGTGATTTCCGGGGGGCCCTCCCAGATACGCAGTATTTT

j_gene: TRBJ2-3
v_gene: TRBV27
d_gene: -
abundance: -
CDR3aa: CASSSRGADTQYF
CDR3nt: TGTGCCAGCAGCTCCCGCGGGGCAGATACGCAGTATTTT

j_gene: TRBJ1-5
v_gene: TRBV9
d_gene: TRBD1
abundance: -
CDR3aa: CASSVGGQPNQPQHF
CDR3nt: TGTGCCAGCAGCGTAGGGGGACAGCCTAATCAGCCCCAGCATTTT

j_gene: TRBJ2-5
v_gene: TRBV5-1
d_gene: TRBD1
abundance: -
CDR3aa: CASSETGGIETQYF
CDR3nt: TGCGCCAGCAGCGAGACAGGGGGTATCGAGACCCAGTACTTC

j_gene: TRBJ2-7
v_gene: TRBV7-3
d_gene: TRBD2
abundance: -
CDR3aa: CASSLGLAHEQYF
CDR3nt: TGTGCCAGCAGCCTAGGACTAGCCCACGAGCAGTACTTC

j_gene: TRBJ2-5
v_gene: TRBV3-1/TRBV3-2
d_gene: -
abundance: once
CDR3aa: CASSLRGGETQYF
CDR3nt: TGTGCCAGCAGCCTCCGGGGTGGGGAGACCCAGTACTTC

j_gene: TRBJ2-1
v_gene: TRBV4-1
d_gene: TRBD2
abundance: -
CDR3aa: CASAKGLAYNEQFF
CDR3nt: TGCGCCAGTGCTAAGGGACTAGCATACAATGAGCAGTTCTTC

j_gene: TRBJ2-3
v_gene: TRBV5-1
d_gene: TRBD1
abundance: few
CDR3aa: CASSLPPGQNTFTDTQYF
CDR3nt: TGCGCCAGCAGCTTACCCCCGGGACAGAATACCTTCACAGATACGCAGTATTTT

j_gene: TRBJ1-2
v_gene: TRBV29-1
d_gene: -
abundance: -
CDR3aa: CSVDVQALNYGYTF
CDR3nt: TGCAGCGTTGATGTACAGGCTCTTAACTATGGCTACACCTTC

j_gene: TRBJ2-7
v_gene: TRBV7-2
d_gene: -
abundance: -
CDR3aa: CASSLGLENYEQYF
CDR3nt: TGTGCCAGCAGCTTAGGGCTCGAAAACTACGAGCAGTACTTC

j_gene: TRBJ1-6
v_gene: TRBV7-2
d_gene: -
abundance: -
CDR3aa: CASSPRQVSNSPLHF
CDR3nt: TGTGCCAGCAGCCCTAGACAGGTGTCCAATTCACCCCTCCACTTT

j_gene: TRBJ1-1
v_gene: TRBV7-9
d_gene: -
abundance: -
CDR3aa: CASSLVAGNTEAFF
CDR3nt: TGTGCCAGCAGCTTAGTGGCAGGGAACACTGAAGCTTTCTTT